This is a list of T cell receptor beta chains from one sample in a study of T cells in Graves' hyperthyroidism and ophthalmopathy. TCRdb re-called the multiplex PCR reads with MiXCR, one entry per CDR3 protein. Of fewer than 900,000 distinct CDR3 sequences in the sample, approximately 19% were seen once. Sequenced sample: blood. Source of these receptors: a woman in her forties or fifties with Graves' hyperthyroidism that later progressed to Graves' ophthalmopathy. Both conserved end residues are part of each CDR3. The order of the fields is D gene, V gene, clone size, J gene, CDR3 DNA, CDR3 protein. The D gene is left open where the match is weak. Expanded clones get a size class; other rows say once, few or many, or leave the size out.

D: TRBD1; V: TRBV2; size: few; J: TRBJ1-1; DNA: TGTGCCAGCAGCCGACCTGGGACAGGCCAAGCTTTCTTT; CDR3: CASSRPGTGQAFF
D: -; V: TRBV6-5; size: -; J: TRBJ1-5; DNA: TGTGCCAGCAGTTACACGCTAGGGTGGGTTTATAGCAATCAGCCCCAGCATTTT; CDR3: CASSYTLGWVYSNQPQHF
D: -; V: TRBV6-5; size: -; J: TRBJ1-5; DNA: TGTGCCAGCAGTTACGACGGCAGGGTGTGGCAGCCCCAGCATTTT; CDR3: CASSYDGRVWQPQHF
D: TRBD2; V: TRBV20-1; size: few; J: TRBJ2-7; DNA: TGCAGTGCTAGTTATACGGCGGGAGTCCACGAGCAGTACTTC; CDR3: CSASYTAGVHEQYF
D: -; V: TRBV3-1; size: many; J: TRBJ2-5; DNA: TGTGCCAGCAGCCCAAACCCCTTACAAGAGACCCAGTACTTC; CDR3: CASSPNPLQETQYF
D: -; V: TRBV29-1; size: -; J: TRBJ2-7; DNA: TGCAGCGTTGAAGTCGGCAGATACGAGCAGTACTTC; CDR3: CSVEVGRYEQYF
D: -; V: TRBV7-3; size: many; J: TRBJ1-1; DNA: TGTGCCAGCAGCTTATCTGGGGCGGTGAACACTGAAGCTTTCTTT; CDR3: CASSLSGAVNTEAFF
D: TRBD1; V: TRBV20-1; size: many; J: TRBJ2-7; DNA: TGCAGTGCTATTCGGAGGGACAGGGGACACGAGCAGTACTTC; CDR3: CSAIRRDRGHEQYF
D: -; V: TRBV2; size: many; J: TRBJ2-2; DNA: TGTGCCAGCAGCCCCACCCAGGTGACCGGGGAGCTGTTTTTT; CDR3: CASSPTQVTGELFF
D: -; V: TRBV2; size: few; J: TRBJ1-2; DNA: TGTGCCAGCAGTGAAGCGCTTCGGGGGTTTGGTGGCTACACCTTC; CDR3: CASSEALRGFGGYTF
D: -; V: TRBV20-1; size: few; J: TRBJ1-6; DNA: TGCAGTGCTAGGGGGCACGGGGTGGGTTCACCCCTCCACTTT; CDR3: CSARGHGVGSPLHF
D: -; V: TRBV11-2; size: many; J: TRBJ2-5; DNA: TGTGCCAGCAGCCCCTGGTTAGAGACCCAGTACTTC; CDR3: CASSPWLETQYF
D: -; V: TRBV7-9; size: -; J: TRBJ1-1; DNA: TGTGCCAGCAGCTTTGGAGGGGCGAACACTGAAGCTTTCTTT; CDR3: CASSFGGANTEAFF
D: TRBD1; V: TRBV12-3/TRBV12-4; size: -; J: TRBJ2-5; DNA: TGTGCCAGCAGTTTTTTTCAGGGGGCAGAAGAGACCCAGTACTTC; CDR3: CASSFFQGAEETQYF
D: TRBD1; V: TRBV20-1; size: many; J: TRBJ2-7; DNA: TGCAGTGCTAGCTGGGACAGGCACTACGAGCAGTACTTC; CDR3: CSASWDRHYEQYF
D: TRBD1; V: TRBV30; size: many; J: TRBJ1-1; DNA: TGTGCCTGGAAATACAGGGGCGACACTGAAGCTTTCTTT; CDR3: CAWKYRGDTEAFF
D: -; V: TRBV7-2; size: few; J: TRBJ2-7; DNA: TGTGCCAGCAGCTGGGGGGCGGAGTCCTACGAGCAGTACTTC; CDR3: CASSWGAESYEQYF
D: TRBD1; V: TRBV4-1; size: -; J: TRBJ2-1; DNA: TGCGCCAGCAGCCAACCAGAGTATAGACAGGGTTACAATGAGCAGTTCTTC; CDR3: CASSQPEYRQGYNEQFF
D: TRBD2; V: TRBV3-1; size: many; J: TRBJ2-3; DNA: TGTGCCAGCAGCCAAGAACTCGGGGGGGCCGAAGATACGCAGTATTTT; CDR3: CASSQELGGAEDTQYF
D: -; V: TRBV25-1; size: few; J: TRBJ1-3; DNA: TGTGCCAGCAGTGAATTTGGAGGGCTGCCCTCTGGAAACACCATATATTTT; CDR3: CASSEFGGLPSGNTIYF
D: -; V: TRBV27; size: many; J: TRBJ1-1; DNA: TGTGCCAGCAGTTACGGAATAGGCACTGAAGCTTTCTTT; CDR3: CASSYGIGTEAFF
D: -; V: TRBV7-9; size: many; J: TRBJ2-5; DNA: TGTGCCAGCAGCTTAAATTATCAACACCAAGAGACCCAGTACTTC; CDR3: CASSLNYQHQETQYF
D: TRBD2; V: TRBV30; size: many; J: TRBJ2-5; DNA: TGTGCCTGGCTCCTAGCGGGGGGGCTGGAGACCCAGTACTTC; CDR3: CAWLLAGGLETQYF
D: -; V: TRBV12-3/TRBV12-4; size: -; J: TRBJ1-4; DNA: TGTGCCAGCAGTCCCGGGACTCGGACTCAAAAACTGTTTTTT; CDR3: CASSPGTRTQKLFF
D: -; V: TRBV10-3; size: -; J: TRBJ2-3; DNA: TGTGCCATCAGTTTCAGAGGGGGGCGGGGGCCAAGCACAGATACGCAGTATTTT; CDR3: CAISFRGGRGPSTDTQYF